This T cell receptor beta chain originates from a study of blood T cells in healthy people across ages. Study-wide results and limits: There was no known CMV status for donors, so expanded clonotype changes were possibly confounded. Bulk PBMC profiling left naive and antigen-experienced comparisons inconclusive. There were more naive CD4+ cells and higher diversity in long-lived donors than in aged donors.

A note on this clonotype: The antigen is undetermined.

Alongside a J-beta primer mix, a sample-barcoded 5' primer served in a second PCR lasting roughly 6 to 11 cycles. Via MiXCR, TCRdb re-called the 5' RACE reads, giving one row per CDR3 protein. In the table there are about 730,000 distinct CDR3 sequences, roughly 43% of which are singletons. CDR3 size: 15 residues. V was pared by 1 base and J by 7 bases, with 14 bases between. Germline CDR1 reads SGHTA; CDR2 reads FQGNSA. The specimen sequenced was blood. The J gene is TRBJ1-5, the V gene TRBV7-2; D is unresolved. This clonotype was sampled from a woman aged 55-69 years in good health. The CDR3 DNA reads TGTGCCAGCAGCTTAGATGTAGGAGAAGAACAGCCCCAGCATTTT. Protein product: CASSLDVGEEQPQHF. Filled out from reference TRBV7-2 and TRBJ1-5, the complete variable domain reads GAGVSQSPSNKVTEKGKDVELRCDPISGHTALYWYRQSLGQGLEFLIYFQGNSAPDKSGLPSDRFSAERTGGSVSTLTIQRTQQEDSAVYLCASSLDVGEEQPQHFGDGTRLSIL.